This TCR beta chain was sequenced during a study of beta chain features in type 1 diabetes (dated by TCRdb to the late 2010s). Broadly, across the study: Mean age, gender distribution, total cell number and subset yield did not differ between patients and healthy donors. A total of around 110,000,000 sorted cells were examined across all samples, and a strong correlation was observed between cell number per subset and RNA yield. The study compared the TCRB repertoires of sorted circulating CD4+ T cell subsets in recently diagnosed type 1 diabetes patients with those in matched healthy donors. Whereas all 30 or so donors provided naive and central memory subsets, regulatory and stem cell-like memory subsets were isolated from just 8 patients and about 8 healthy donors.

Each donor gave one peripheral blood draw, roughly 0.12 L on average, collected into heparinised tubes. Naive, central memory, regulatory and stem cell-like memory CD4+ T cells were sorted on a BD FACSAria II using a panel including CD45RO, CCR7, CD25, CD127, CD95 and CD27. Every sorted population had a purity above 98%. PBMCs were isolated immediately by Lymphoprep density gradient centrifugation and stained directly without culture. So that batch effects would be minimized, each experiment stained and sorted samples in pairs, pairing one healthy donor with one patient. Study-wide findings and limitations: HLA sub-analyses involved small numbers of individuals, so any influence of HLA type on TCRB rearrangement remained unresolved. A moderate but significant shortening of TCRB CDR3 length was observed in type 1 diabetes patients in all four CD4+ subsets. Patients with type 1 diabetes made fewer insertions and deleted more nucleotides at VDJ recombination sites, implying thymic rearrangement abnormalities. Naive, central memory and regulatory TCRB repertoires appeared to be more similar among patients than among healthy donors. PCR may preferentially amplify shorter templates, but because patient and control samples were amplified and corrected together, any resulting skew would affect both groups equally. Because cDNA rather than genomic DNA was sequenced, highly expressing activated cells could have been over-represented, although no difference in activation and CD3 levels was found between groups.

Comments on this clone: The target of this receptor is not known. Per-base qualities were not stored, and no clone one base away is much larger.

The High Capacity cDNA Reverse Transcription Kit was used to reverse transcribe all of the isolated RNA, meaning that expressed TCRB transcripts were what got sequenced. Deep immunoSEQ sequencing was performed on naive, central memory and regulatory T cell samples, with an average of around 3.5 million total reads per sample. After sorted cells were lysed in RLT buffer, RNA was extracted with DNase-treated RNeasy Micro or Mini kits, with the choice depending on cell number. To prevent cross-contamination, every cell subset was processed on its own, while patient and healthy donor samples were processed together. The immunoSEQ multiplex PCR was used to amplify TCRB sequences from cDNA, generating 87-bp fragments that spanned the CDR3 region. Sequencing of the amplicons was done on the Illumina HiSeq platform. As for the authors' bioinformatics: Synthetic template baselines were used to correct PCR bias computationally, reads within Hamming distance 2 were collapsed together, and singletons that could not be merged were discarded. Reads were aligned against IMGT to assign V, D and J genes, CDR3 length and insertions or deletions at six rearrangement sites. Clonotype counts were normalized to sorted cell number within each subset before computing true diversity and Gini coefficients with the tcR R package. The overlap coefficient, calculated on TCRB nucleotide sequences, was used to measure repertoire sharing. Out-of-frame TCRB sequences from naive cells were analyzed to stand in for the pre-selection repertoire. Drawn from immuneACCESS, this table holds only the in-frame rearrangements with V and J called that TCRdb kept. Clones are partly lost; checked studies trace under half to an unresolved V gene and leave the rest unexplained. That table gives V, J and clone size, and the DNA gave D and trimming. The sample profile shows hundreds of thousands of clones; approximately 30% of them were found once. The ten largest account for around 0.065% of the sample.

The source is a man between 18 and 35 years old in good health. The sequencing input was naive CD4+ T cells from blood. The sample's cell subset or site label, in plain terms: true naive CD4+ T cells.

The sequenced DNA is TGTGCCACCTCCATGTGGGCTCGAATGGAAAAGGTGTTTTTT. Its protein reads: CATSMWARMEKVFF. The rearrangement combines TRBV15 with TRBJ1-4, with the D gene not clear enough to name. The junction carries 25 bases between V and J, which are trimmed by 8 bases and 15 bases respectively. Taken from cysteine to phenylalanine, the CDR3 has 14 residues. Left in the record is the CDR3 DNA by itself, 42 bases read in frame from the first base. The germline V gene (reference sequence) yields LNHNV for CDR1 and YYDKDF for CDR2.